This TCR beta chain was identified in a study of cytomegalovirus exposure and HLA in healthy donors. Healthy bone marrow donors supplied every sample. Study-level findings and limits: Rare TCR sequences predominated, though certain public TCRs were found in many donors.

Trimming stripped 3 bases from V and 7 bases from J, with 9 bases between. The CDR3 spans 12 residues. In germline, CDR1 is KGHSH, CDR2 LQKENI. As for this clone: No antigen is known for it. Other DNA variants within this sample encode the same CDR3.

60 Vbeta and 13 Jbeta primers were used in PCR. Libraries were prepared by immunoSEQ multiplex PCR; TCRdb keeps only in-frame clonotypes and omits some of them. The sample contains about 240,000 clones, 82% of which appear only once. The source material was PBMCs. This chain joins TRBV18 and TRBJ1-1; maybe TRBD1 (5 bases). This receptor was taken from a woman between 40 and 50 years old in good health and CMV-seropositive. CDR3 sequence (DNA): TGTGCCAGCTCACCCCGGGGGGGTGAAGCTTTCTTT. Encoded protein: CASSPRGGEAFF.